This T cell receptor (beta chain) was captured by sequencing in a study of CD8+ T cells in alopecia areata. The V gene's germline CDR1 is SQVTM and CDR2 ANQGSEA. V shed 5 bases and J shed 0 bases, with 8 bases lying between them. CDR3 length: 12 residues. General study points: Normal skin's resident alphabeta T cells are also sequenced in scalp samples.

A note on this clone: Its antigen is as yet unknown.

Isolation of CD4+ and CD8+ T cells from PBMCs was achieved by sorting. cDNA prepared by RNA extraction and subsequent reverse transcription served as the template for sequencing. Sequencing used immunoSEQ multiplex PCR; TCRdb keeps in-frame clones, though not all of them. This sample carries under 150,000 clones, 62% of them seen once, and the ten largest clones take approximately 34%. The specimen was CD8+ T cells sorted from blood. This clonotype was obtained from a human donor in good health. The chain couples TRBV29-1 to TRBJ2-7, with D tentatively TRBD1 (5 bases). The CDR3 region is CSVLDNSYEQYF. CDR3 DNA: TGCAGCGTTCTGGACAACTCCTACGAGCAGTACTTC.